These T cell receptor beta chains were read from a single sample in a study of Graves' ophthalmopathy and Graves' hyperthyroidism. Each CDR3 protein is one row after TCRdb ran MiXCR on the multiplex PCR reads. The top ten clones hold approximately 43% of a sample with approximately 700,000 distinct CDR3 sequences, 40% of them seen once. The sequenced sample was peripheral blood. The receptors derive from an adult man with Graves' ophthalmopathy. Both conserved end residues are part of each CDR3. Each record gives: clone size, J gene, D gene, V gene, CDR3 protein, CDR3 DNA. A D gene is named only where the DNA matches it firmly. Clone size is shown for a subset of rows, as once, few, many or a class of expanded clone.

>many|TRBJ2-7|-|TRBV29-1
CSTRDGDYEQYF
TGCAGCACCCGGGACGGAGACTACGAGCAGTACTTC
>-|TRBJ2-5|-|TRBV20-1
CSATRAQETQYF
TGCAGTGCTACCAGGGCGCAAGAGACCCAGTACTTC
>-|TRBJ1-5|-|TRBV13
CASSSGAARPQHF
TGTGCCAGCAGCTCCGGGGCCGCGCGGCCCCAGCATTTT
>-|TRBJ2-7|TRBD2|TRBV20-1
CSASKRAGGSYEQYF
TGCAGTGCTAGTAAGAGGGCGGGGGGTTCCTACGAGCAGTACTTC
>many|TRBJ1-1|-|TRBV5-6
CASSLGRFGPNTEAFF
TGTGCCAGCAGCTTGGGCCGATTCGGACCCAACACTGAAGCTTTCTTT
>-|TRBJ2-3|TRBD1|TRBV15
CATSGFDRVNTDTQYF
TGTGCCACCAGCGGCTTCGACAGGGTCAACACAGATACGCAGTATTTT
>many|TRBJ1-2|-|TRBV15
CATSRDLGVGGYTF
TGTGCCACCAGCAGAGATCTGGGGGTGGGTGGCTACACCTTC
>once|TRBJ1-3|-|TRBV4-3
CASSQGMAQIGGIYF
TGCGCCAGCAGCCAAGGAATGGCCCAGATCGGGGGAATATATTTT
>-|TRBJ1-1|-|TRBV5-6
CASSLAASAQAFF
TGTGCCAGCAGCTTGGCGGCTTCGGCACAAGCTTTCTTT
>few|TRBJ1-6|-|TRBV12-3/TRBV12-4
CASSSMGPGLGALHF
TGTGCCAGCAGTTCCATGGGACCGGGCCTTGGGGCCCTCCACTTT
>-|TRBJ1-1|-|TRBV29-1
CSVDGHEMNTEAFF
TGCAGCGTTGACGGACACGAAATGAACACTGAAGCTTTCTTT
>few|TRBJ1-2|TRBD1|TRBV20-1
CSAREAGQGEGGYTF
TGCAGTGCTAGAGAGGCGGGACAGGGTGAGGGTGGCTACACCTTC
>-|TRBJ1-6|TRBD1|TRBV29-1
CSVEFGTGGNNSPLHF
TGCAGCGTTGAATTTGGGACAGGGGGTAATAATTCACCCCTCCACTTT
>many|TRBJ2-7|TRBD1|TRBV2
CASRPPPGQGSYEQYF
TGTGCCAGCAGGCCCCCACCGGGACAGGGGTCCTACGAGCAGTACTTC
>few|TRBJ1-4|TRBD1|TRBV9
CASSRRQGALPAEKLFF
TGTGCCAGCAGCCGGAGACAGGGGGCCTTACCTGCTGAAAAACTGTTTTTT
>many|TRBJ1-2|TRBD1|TRBV12-3/TRBV12-4
CASSRQGYYGYTF
TGTGCCAGCAGTCGACAGGGGTACTATGGCTACACCTTC
>-|TRBJ2-7|-|TRBV5-8
CASSQDQPAERYEQYF
TGTGCCAGCAGCCAAGATCAACCAGCGGAGCGCTACGAGCAGTACTTC
>-|TRBJ2-6|-|TRBV6-4
CASSQGLRSGANVLTF
TGCGCCAGCAGCCAAGGCTTACGGTCTGGGGCCAACGTCCTGACTTTC
>-|TRBJ1-1|TRBD1|TRBV15
CATSSRDRVWEATEAFF
TGTGCCACCAGCTCTCGGGACAGGGTTTGGGAGGCCACTGAAGCTTTCTTT
>medium-sized|TRBJ1-2|-|TRBV2
CASRENYGYTF
TGTGCCAGCAGGGAAAACTATGGCTACACCTTC
>-|TRBJ1-4|-|TRBV19
CASSIRDQGITNEKLFF
TGTGCCAGTAGTATTCGCGATCAGGGAATAACTAATGAAAAACTGTTTTTT
>many|TRBJ2-5|-|TRBV20-1
CSASPGVGETQYF
TGCAGTGCTTCGCCAGGGGTAGGAGAGACCCAGTACTTC
>-|TRBJ1-6|-|TRBV10-3
CASSDEGVSPLHF
TGTGCCAGCTCCGACGAAGGGGTTTCACCCCTCCACTTT